The 5 T cell receptor beta chains in this list originate from one sample, sequenced in a study of STAT5B mutations in CD4+ large granular lymphocyte leukemia. Profiled with immunoSEQ multiplex PCR; TCRdb holds only in-frame clones, not every one. The table shows about 32,000 clones, with 71% occurring only once. Sequencing used CD4+ T cells from blood buffy coats. These receptors were obtained from a human donor in good health.

V gene TRBV19 combines with J gene TRBJ2-5; weak D call: TRBD2 (6 bases). There are 15 residues in the CDR3. V was shortened by 4 bases and J by 2 bases, with 14 bases between the two germline ends. Germline V gives CDR1 LNHDA, CDR2 SQIVND (reference sequence). The CDR3 sequence is CASSTMTRPQETQYF. In DNA, the CDR3 is TGTGCCAGTAGTACCATGACTAGACCACAAGAGACCCAGTACTTC. Combining the CDR3 with reference TRBV19 and TRBJ2-5 gives the whole variable domain DGGITQSPKYLFRKEGQNVTLSCEQNLNHDAMYWYRQDPGQGLRLIYYSQIVNDFQKGDIAEGYSVSREKKESFPLTVTSAQKNPTAFYLCASSTMTRPQETQYFGPGTRLLVL.

This clone has a handful of counts. The chain uses TRBV28 and TRBJ1-1; D call uncertain. The germline V gene encodes CDR1 MDHEN and CDR2 SYDVKM. The CDR3 runs 12 residues. With 5 bases removed from V and 3 bases from J, the gap between germline ends came to 7 bases. As DNA, the CDR3 is TGTGCCAGCAGTACGATGGACACTGAAGCTTTCTTT. This gives the protein CASSTMDTEAFF.

This clone turned up a few times. The J gene is TRBJ2-4, the V gene TRBV19; D might be TRBD2 (5 bases). CDR1 is LNHDA, CDR2 SQIVND, per germline (reference sequence). This CDR3 has 14 residues. V lost 3 bases and J 3 bases, leaving 9 bases between the germline ends. The CDR3 spells CASSIGRSKNIQYF. CDR3 sequence (DNA): TGTGCCAGTAGTATTGGGAGAAGCAAAAACATTCAGTACTTC.

The chain links TRBV19 to TRBJ1-1; D is ambiguous. V lost 6 bases and J lost 0, with 17 bases in between. CDR1 LNHDA and CDR2 SQIVND come from the germline V gene (reference sequence). CDR3 size: 16 residues. CDR3 protein: CASRSEIDTLNTEAFF. The CDR3, as DNA: TGTGCCAGTAGGAGCGAAATAGATACTCTGAACACTGAAGCTTTCTTT. Using reference TRBV19 and TRBJ1-1 for the parts outside the CDR3, the full variable domain is DGGITQSPKYLFRKEGQNVTLSCEQNLNHDAMYWYRQDPGQGLRLIYYSQIVNDFQKGDIAEGYSVSREKKESFPLTVTSAQKNPTAFYLCASRSEIDTLNTEAFFGQGTRLTVV.

V is TRBV6-6 and J is TRBJ2-1, with 9 bases that match TRBD1. This CDR3 contains 12 residues. Germline CDR1 and CDR2: MNHNY and SVGAGI (reference sequence). V trimming: 4 bases; J trimming: 15 bases; junction bases outside the gene matches: 7. CDR3 sequence reads: CASSSPGQGLFF. In DNA, the CDR3 is TGTGCCAGCAGTTCGCCGGGACAGGGTCTGTTCTTC.